This TCR beta chain is from a study of T cells in Graves' hyperthyroidism and ophthalmopathy. The germline V and J ends were trimmed by 4 bases and 3 bases, with 18 bases remaining between them. The CDR3 length is 16 residues. Germline values: CDR1 DFQATT, CDR2 SNEGSKA (reference sequence). Amplification of TCR beta CDR3 regions used RNA as the template. The TCR CDR3 was amplified in a first-round RT-PCR using the HTBI primer set. Via MiXCR, TCRdb re-called the multiplex PCR reads, giving one row per CDR3 protein. This table holds some 490,000 distinct CDR3 sequences, around 15% found once. The receptor was derived from a woman in her twenties or thirties with Graves' ophthalmopathy. Input material: blood. The chain links TRBV20-1 to TRBJ2-2, with D possibly being TRBD2 (5 bases). CDR3 in amino acids: CSAIPIVGVDTGELFF. The CDR3 coding sequence is TGCAGTGCTATCCCCATTGTGGGAGTGGACACCGGGGAGCTGTTTTTT.